This T cell receptor beta chain was captured in a study of response to subunit inactivated influenza vaccine. A remark on this clonotype: Antigen specificity is unknown.

TCRdb reprocessed the RT-PCR reads via MiXCR and lists one record per CDR3 protein. The sample contains hundreds of thousands of distinct CDR3 sequences, approximately 10% of which appear only once. Trimming took off 3 bases at V and 0 bases at J, with 11 bases between the two ends. Germline V gene lookup returns CDR1 SGHTA and CDR2 FQGNSA. The CDR3 spans 15 residues. Points from the study as a whole: Each seasonal flu vaccination may recruit only limited new T cells, authors suggested.

The sequence derives from a man aged 45-60 years who received an inactivated influenza vaccine. This chain connects TRBV7-2 to TRBJ1-1; D not resolved. Here the sequenced sample was PBMCs from blood, taken around seven weeks after vaccination. The CDR3 loop is CASSLRATMNTEAFF. DNA of the CDR3: TGTGCCAGCAGCTTGAGGGCCACCATGAACACTGAAGCTTTCTTT.